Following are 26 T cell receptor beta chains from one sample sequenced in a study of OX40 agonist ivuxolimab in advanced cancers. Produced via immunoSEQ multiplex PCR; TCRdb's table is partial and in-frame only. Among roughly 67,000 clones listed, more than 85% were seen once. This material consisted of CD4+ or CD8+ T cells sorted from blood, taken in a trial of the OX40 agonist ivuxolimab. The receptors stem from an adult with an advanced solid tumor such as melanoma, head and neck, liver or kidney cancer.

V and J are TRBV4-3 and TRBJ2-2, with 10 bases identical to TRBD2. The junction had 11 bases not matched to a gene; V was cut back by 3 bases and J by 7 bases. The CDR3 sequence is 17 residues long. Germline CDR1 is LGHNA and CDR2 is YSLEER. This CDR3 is CASSHLVAGGRDGELFF. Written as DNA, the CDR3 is TGCGCCAGCAGCCATCTGGTAGCGGGGGGTCGAGACGGGGAGCTGTTTTTT.

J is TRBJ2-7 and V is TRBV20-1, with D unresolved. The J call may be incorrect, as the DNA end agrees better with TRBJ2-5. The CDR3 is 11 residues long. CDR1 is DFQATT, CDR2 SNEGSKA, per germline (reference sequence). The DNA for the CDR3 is TGCAGTGCCAGACCAGAGGAGACCCAGTACTTC. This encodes CSARPEETQYF.

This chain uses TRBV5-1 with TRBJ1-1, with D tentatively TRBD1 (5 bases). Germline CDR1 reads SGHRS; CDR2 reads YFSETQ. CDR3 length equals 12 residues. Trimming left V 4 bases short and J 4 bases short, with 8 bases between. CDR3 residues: CASSRGPTEAFF. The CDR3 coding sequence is TGCGCCAGCAGCAGGGGACCCACTGAAGCTTTCTTT.

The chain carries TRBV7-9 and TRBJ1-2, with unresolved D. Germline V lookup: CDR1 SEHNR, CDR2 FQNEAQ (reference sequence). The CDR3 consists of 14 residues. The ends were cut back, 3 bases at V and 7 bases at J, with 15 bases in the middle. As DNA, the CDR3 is TGTGCCAGCAGCTTCTCGGCCCTCCTCGGTGGCTACACCTTC. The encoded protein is CASSFSALLGGYTF.

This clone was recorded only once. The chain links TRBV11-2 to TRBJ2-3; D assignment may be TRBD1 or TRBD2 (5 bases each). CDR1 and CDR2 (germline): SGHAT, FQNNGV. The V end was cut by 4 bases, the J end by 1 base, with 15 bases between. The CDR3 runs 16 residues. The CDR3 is CASSYPEGRGTDTQYF. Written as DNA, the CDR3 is TGTGCCAGCAGCTACCCTGAGGGGCGGGGCACAGATACGCAGTATTTT. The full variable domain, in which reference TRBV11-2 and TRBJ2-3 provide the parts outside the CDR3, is EAGVAQSPRYKIIEKRQSVAFWCNPISGHATLYWYQQILGQGPKLLIQFQNNGVVDDSQLPKDRFSAERLKGVDSTLKIQPAKLEDSAVYLCASSYPEGRGTDTQYFGPGTRLTVL.

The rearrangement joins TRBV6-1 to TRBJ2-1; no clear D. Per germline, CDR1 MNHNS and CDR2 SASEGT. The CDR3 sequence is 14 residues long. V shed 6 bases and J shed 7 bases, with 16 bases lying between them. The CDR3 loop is CASSPVPEANEQFF. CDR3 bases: TGTGCCAGCAGCCCCGTCCCTGAGGCAAATGAGCAGTTCTTC.

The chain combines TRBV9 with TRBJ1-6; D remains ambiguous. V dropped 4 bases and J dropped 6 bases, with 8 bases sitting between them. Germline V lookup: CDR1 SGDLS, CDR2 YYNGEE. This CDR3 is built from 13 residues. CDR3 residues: CASSPLVNSPLHF. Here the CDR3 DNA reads TGTGCCAGCAGCCCCCTCGTTAATTCACCCCTCCACTTT.

The chain's CDR3 is CASSLDRSYNEQFF. CDR3 DNA sequence: TGTGCCAGCAGCTTGGACAGATCCTACAATGAGCAGTTCTTC. The chain is built from TRBV11-2 and TRBJ2-1; possibly TRBD1 for D (6 bases). The CDR3 is 14 residues long. V gave up 3 bases and J gave up 1 base, with 7 bases separating them. Germline V gives CDR1 SGHAT, CDR2 FQNNGV.

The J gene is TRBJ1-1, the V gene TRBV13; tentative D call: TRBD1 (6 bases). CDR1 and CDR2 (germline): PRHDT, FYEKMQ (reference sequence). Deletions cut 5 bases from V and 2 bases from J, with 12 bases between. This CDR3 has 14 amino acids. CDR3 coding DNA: TGTGCCAGCAGCCAAGGGACACCTAACACTGAAGCTTTCTTT. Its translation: CASSQGTPNTEAFF.

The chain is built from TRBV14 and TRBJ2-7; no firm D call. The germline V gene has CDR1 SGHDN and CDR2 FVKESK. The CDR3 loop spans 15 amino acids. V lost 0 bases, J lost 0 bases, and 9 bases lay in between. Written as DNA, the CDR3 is TGTGCCAGCAGCCAAGAGAACACCAACTCCTACGAGCAGTACTTC. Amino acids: CASSQENTNSYEQYF.

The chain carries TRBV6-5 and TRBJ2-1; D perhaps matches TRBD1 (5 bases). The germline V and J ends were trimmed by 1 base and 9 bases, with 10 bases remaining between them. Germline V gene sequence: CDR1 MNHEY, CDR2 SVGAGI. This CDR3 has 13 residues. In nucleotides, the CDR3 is TGTGCCAGCAGTTACTGGCAGGGTTCTGAGCAGTTCTTC. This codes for CASSYWQGSEQFF.

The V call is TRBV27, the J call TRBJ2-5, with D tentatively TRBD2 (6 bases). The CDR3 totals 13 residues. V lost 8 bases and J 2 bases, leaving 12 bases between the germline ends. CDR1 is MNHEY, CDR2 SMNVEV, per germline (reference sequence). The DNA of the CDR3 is TGTGCCAGCGGGTTGGGGGGACAAGAGACCCAGTACTTC. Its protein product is CASGLGGQETQYF.

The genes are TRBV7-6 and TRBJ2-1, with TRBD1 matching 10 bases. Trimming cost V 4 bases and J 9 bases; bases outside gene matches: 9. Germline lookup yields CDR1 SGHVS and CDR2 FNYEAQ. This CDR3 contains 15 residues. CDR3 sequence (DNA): TGTGCCAGCAGCTGGACAGGGGGTACCTCCAGTGAGCAGTTCTTC. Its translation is CASSWTGGTSSEQFF.

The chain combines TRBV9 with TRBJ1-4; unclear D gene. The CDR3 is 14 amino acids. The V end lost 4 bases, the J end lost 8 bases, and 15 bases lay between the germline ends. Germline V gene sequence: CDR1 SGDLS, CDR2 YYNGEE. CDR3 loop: CASSPGDPLEKLFF. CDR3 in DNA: TGTGCCAGCAGCCCCGGGGATCCATTAGAAAAACTGTTTTTT.

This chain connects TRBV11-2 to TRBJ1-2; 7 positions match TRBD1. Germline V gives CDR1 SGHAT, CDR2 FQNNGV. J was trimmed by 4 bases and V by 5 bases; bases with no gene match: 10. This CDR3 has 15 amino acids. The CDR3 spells CASSPRGKGGYGYTF. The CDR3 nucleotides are TGTGCCAGCAGCCCCAGGGGGAAGGGCGGCTATGGCTACACCTTC. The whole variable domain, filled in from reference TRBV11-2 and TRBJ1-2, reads EAGVAQSPRYKIIEKRQSVAFWCNPISGHATLYWYQQILGQGPKLLIQFQNNGVVDDSQLPKDRFSAERLKGVDSTLKIQPAKLEDSAVYLCASSPRGKGGYGYTFGSGTRLTVV.

This CDR3 is CASSQDFGLRVAFF. The CDR3 nucleotides read TGCGCCAGCAGCCAAGATTTCGGCTTAAGGGTTGCTTTCTTT. V gene TRBV4-1 combines with J gene TRBJ1-1; D is ambiguous. The CDR3 consists of 14 residues. The V end was cut by 0 bases, the J end by 11 bases, with 16 bases between. Germline V gene sequence: CDR1 MGHRA, CDR2 YSYEKL.

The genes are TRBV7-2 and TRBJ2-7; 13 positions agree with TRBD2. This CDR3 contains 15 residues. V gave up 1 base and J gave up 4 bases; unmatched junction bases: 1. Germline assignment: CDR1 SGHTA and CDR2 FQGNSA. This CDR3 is CASSLGLAGGYEQYF. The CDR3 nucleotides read TGTGCCAGCAGCTTAGGACTAGCGGGGGGTTACGAGCAGTACTTC.

This CDR3 is CASSYGESYEQYF. The CDR3 nucleotides are TGTGCCAGCAGCTACGGCGAATCCTACGAGCAGTACTTC. The chain combines TRBV11-2 with TRBJ2-7; D unresolved. Trimming left V 4 bases short and J 1 base short, with 8 bases between. This CDR3 is built from 13 residues. Germline V lookup: CDR1 SGHAT, CDR2 FQNNGV.

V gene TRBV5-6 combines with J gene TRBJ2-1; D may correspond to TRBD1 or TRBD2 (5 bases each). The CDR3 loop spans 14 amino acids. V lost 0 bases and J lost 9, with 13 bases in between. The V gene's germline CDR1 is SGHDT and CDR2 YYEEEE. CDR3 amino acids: CASSLDGAAFEQFF. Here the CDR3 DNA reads TGTGCCAGCAGCTTGGACGGGGCGGCTTTTGAGCAGTTCTTC.

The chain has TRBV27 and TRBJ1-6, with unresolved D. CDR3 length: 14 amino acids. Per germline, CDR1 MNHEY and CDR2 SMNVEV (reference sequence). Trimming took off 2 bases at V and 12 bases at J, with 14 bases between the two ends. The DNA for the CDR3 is TGTGCCAGCAGTTTAACGGGCGCCCCCGAACCCCTCCACTTT. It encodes CASSLTGAPEPLHF.

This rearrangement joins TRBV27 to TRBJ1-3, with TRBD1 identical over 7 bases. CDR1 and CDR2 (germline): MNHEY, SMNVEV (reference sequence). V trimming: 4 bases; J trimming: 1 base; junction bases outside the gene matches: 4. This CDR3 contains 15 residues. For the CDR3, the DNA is TGTGCCAGCAGTTCCCAGGGGGGTTCTGGAAACACCATATATTTT. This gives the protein CASSSQGGSGNTIYF.

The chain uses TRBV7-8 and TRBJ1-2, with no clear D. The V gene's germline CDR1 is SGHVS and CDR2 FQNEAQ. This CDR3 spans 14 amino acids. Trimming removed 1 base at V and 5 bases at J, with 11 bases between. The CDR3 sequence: CASSLGQIYYGYTF. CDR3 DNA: TGTGCCAGCAGCTTAGGGCAGATTTATTATGGCTACACCTTC. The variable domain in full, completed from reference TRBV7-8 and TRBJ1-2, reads GAGVSQSPRYKVAKRGQDVALRCDPISGHVSLFWYQQALGQGPEFLTYFQNEAQLDKSGLPSDRFFAERPEGSVSTLKIQRTQQEDSAVYLCASSLGQIYYGYTFGSGTRLTVV.

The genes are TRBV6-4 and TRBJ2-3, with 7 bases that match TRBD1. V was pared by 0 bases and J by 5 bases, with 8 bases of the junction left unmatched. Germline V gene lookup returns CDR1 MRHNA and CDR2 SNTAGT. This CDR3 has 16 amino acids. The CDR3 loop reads CASSDSGGSSIDTQYF. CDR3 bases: TGTGCCAGCAGTGACTCAGGGGGCTCCTCGATAGATACGCAGTATTTT.

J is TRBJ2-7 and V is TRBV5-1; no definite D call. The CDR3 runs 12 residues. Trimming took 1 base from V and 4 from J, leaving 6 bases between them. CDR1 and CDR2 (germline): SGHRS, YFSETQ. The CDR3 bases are TGCGCCAGCAGCTTGTCCGAATACGAGCAGTACTTC. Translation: CASSLSEYEQYF.

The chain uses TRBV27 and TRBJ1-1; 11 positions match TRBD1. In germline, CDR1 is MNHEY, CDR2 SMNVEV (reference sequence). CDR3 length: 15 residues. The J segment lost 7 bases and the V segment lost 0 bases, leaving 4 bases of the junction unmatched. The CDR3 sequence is CASSLSWGQGVEAFF. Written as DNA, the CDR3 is TGTGCCAGCAGTTTATCGTGGGGACAGGGGGTTGAAGCTTTCTTT.

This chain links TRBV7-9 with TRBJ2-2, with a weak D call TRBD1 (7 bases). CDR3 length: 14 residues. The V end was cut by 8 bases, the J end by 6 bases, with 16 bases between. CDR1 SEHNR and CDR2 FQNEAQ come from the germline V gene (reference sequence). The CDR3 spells CASFRRGPSGELFF. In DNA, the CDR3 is TGTGCCAGCTTTCGGAGGGGGCCATCCGGGGAGCTGTTTTTT.